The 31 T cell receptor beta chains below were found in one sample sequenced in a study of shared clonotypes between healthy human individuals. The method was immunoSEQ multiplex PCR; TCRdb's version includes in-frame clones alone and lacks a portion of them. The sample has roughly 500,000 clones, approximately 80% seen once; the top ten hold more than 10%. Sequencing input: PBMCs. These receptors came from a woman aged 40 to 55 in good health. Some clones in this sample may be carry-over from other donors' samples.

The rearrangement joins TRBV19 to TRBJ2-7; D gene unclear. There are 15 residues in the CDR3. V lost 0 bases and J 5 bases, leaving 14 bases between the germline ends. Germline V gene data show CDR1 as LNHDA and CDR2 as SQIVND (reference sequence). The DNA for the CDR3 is TGTGCCAGTAGTATAGAAGCGCAGGCGAGGAACGAGCAGTACTTC. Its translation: CASSIEAQARNEQYF.

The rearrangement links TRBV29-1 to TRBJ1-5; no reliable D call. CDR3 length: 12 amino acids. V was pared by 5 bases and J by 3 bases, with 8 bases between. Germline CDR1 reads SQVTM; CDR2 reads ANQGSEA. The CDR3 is CSVQSPNQPQHF. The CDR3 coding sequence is TGCAGCGTTCAATCACCCAATCAGCCCCAGCATTTT. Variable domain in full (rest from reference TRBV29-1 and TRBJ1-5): SAVISQKPSRDICQRGTSLTIQCQVDSQVTMMFWYRQQPGQSLTLIATANQGSEATYESGFVIDKFPISRPNLTFSTLTVSNMSPEDSSIYLCSVQSPNQPQHFGDGTRLSIL.

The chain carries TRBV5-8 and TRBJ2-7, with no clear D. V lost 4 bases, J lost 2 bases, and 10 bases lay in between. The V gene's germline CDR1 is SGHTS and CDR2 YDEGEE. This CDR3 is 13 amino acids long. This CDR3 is CASSPRAPYEQYF. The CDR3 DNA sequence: TGTGCCAGCAGCCCCCGGGCTCCCTACGAGCAGTACTTC.

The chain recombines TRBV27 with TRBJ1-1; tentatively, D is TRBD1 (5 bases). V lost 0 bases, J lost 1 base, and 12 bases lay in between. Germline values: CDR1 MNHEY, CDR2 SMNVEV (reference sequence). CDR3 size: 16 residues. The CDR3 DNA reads TGTGCCAGCAGTTTATCGTCTTTAAGGGGGAACACTGAAGCTTTCTTT. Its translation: CASSLSSLRGNTEAFF.

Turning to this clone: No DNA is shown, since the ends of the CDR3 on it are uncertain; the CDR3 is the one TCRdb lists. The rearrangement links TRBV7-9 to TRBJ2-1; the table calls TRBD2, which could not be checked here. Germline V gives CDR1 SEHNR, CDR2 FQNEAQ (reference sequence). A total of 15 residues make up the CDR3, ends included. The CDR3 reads CASSWVGVAGGSMIF.

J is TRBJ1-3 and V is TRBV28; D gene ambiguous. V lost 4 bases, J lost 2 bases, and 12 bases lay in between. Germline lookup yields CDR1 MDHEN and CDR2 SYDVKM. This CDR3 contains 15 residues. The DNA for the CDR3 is TGTGCCAGCAGTTCCCGGGCCTCAGCTGGAAACACCATATATTTT. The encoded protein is CASSSRASAGNTIYF.

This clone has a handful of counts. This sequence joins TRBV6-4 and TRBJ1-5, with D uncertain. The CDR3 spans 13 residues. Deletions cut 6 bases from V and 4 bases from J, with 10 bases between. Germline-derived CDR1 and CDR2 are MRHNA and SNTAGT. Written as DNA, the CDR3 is TGTGCCAGCAGCCTGGACTCTAATCAGCCCCAGCATTTT. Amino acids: CASSLDSNQPQHF.

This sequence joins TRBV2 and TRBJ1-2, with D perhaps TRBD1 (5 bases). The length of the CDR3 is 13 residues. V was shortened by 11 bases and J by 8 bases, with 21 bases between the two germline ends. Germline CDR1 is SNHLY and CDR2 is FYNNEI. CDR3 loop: CARRRGGSGGYTF. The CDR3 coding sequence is TGTGCCCGGAGACGGGGGGGATCGGGCGGCTACACCTTC.

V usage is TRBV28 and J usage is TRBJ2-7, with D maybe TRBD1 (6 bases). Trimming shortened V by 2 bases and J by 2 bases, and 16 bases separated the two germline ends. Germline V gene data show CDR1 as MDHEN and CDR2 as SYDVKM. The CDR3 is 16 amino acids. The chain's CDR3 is CASSLGGRVLTYEQYF. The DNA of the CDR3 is TGTGCCAGCAGTTTAGGGGGCAGGGTACTGACCTACGAGCAGTACTTC. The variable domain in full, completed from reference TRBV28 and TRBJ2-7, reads DVKVTQSSRYLVKRTGEKVFLECVQDMDHENMFWYRQDPGLGLRLIYFSYDVKMKEKGDIPEGYSVSREKKERFSLILESASTNQTSMYLCASSLGGRVLTYEQYFGPGTRLTVT.

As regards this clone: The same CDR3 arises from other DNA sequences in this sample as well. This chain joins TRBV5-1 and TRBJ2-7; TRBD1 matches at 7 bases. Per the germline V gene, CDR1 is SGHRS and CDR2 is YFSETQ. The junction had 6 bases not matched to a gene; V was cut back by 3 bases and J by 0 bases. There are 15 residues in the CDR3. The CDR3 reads CASSSRQGLSYEQYF. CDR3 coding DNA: TGCGCCAGCAGCTCCCGACAGGGTCTCTCCTACGAGCAGTACTTC.

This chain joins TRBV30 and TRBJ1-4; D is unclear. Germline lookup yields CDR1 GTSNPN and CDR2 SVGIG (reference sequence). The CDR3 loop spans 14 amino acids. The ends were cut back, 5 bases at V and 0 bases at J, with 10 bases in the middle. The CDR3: CAWASGATNEKLFF. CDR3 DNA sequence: TGTGCCTGGGCATCAGGAGCAACTAATGAAAAACTGTTTTTT.

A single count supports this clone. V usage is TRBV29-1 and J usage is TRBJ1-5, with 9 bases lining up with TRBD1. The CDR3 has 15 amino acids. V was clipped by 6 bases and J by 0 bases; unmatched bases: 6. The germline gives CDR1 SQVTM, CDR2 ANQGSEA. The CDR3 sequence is CSVSGTGNSNQPQHF. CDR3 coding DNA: TGCAGCGTGTCCGGGACAGGGAATAGCAATCAGCCCCAGCATTTT.

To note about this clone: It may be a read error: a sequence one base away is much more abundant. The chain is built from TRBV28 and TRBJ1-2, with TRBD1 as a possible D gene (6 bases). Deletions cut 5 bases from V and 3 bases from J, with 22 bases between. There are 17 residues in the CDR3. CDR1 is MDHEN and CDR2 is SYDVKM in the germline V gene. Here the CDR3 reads CASSRLGTTGAHYGYTF. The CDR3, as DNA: TGTGCCAGCAGTCGCCTCGGGACGACAGGTGCCCACTATGGCTACACCTTC.

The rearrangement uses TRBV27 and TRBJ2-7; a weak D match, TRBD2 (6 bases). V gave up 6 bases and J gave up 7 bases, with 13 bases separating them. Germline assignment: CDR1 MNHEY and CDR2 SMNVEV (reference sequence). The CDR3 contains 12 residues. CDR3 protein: CASSGGDPEQYF. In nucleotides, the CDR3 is TGTGCCAGCAGCGGCGGGGATCCTGAGCAGTACTTC.

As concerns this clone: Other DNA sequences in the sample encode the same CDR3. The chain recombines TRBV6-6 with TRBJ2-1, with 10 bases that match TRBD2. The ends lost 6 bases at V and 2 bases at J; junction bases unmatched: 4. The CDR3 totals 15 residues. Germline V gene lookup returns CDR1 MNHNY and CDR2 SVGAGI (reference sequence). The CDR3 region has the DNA TGTGCCAGCAGCTTAGCGGGAGGTCCCTACAATGAGCAGTTCTTC. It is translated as CASSLAGGPYNEQFF.

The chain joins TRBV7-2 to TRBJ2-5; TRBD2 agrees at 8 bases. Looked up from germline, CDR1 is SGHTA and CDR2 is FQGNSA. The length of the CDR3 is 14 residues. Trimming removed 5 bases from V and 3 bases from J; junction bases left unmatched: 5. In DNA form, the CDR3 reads TGTGCCAGCAGCAGCCGGGGACTAGAAGAGACCCAGTACTTC. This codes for CASSSRGLEETQYF.

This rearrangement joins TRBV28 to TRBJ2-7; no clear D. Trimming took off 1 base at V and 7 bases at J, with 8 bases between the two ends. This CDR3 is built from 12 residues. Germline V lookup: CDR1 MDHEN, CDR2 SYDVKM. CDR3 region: CASSLLSKEQYF. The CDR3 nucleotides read TGTGCCAGCAGTTTATTGTCGAAAGAGCAGTACTTC.

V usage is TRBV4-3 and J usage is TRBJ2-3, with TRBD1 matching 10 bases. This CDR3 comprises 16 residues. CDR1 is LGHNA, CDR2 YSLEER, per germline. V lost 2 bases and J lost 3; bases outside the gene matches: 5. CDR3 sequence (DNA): TGCGCCAGCAGCCAACAGACAGGGGGCTCTACAGATACGCAGTATTTT. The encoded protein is CASSQQTGGSTDTQYF.

The CDR3 sequence: CASSQTSGRTLYNEQFF. In DNA, the CDR3 is TGTGCCAGCAGCCAGACTAGCGGGAGGACGCTCTACAATGAGCAGTTCTTC. The chain uses TRBV4-2 and TRBJ2-1; 13 bases match TRBD2. After removal of 3 bases from V and 3 bases from J, the junction contained 5 bases not matched to a gene. CDR1 is LGHNA, CDR2 YNFKEQ, per germline. The CDR3 sequence is 17 residues long.

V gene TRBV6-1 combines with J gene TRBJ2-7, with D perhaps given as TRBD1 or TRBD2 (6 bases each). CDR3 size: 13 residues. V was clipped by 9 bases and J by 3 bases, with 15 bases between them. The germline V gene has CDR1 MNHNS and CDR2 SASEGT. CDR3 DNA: TGTGCCAGTTACCGGAGGGGGAGCTACGAGCAGTACTTC. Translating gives CASYRRGSYEQYF.

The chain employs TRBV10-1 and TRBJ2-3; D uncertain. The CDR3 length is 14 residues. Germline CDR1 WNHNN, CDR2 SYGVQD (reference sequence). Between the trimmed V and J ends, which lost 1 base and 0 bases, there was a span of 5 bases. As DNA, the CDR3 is TGCGCCAGCAGTGAGTGGGTTAGCACAGATACGCAGTATTTT. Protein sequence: CASSEWVSTDTQYF.

The CDR3 loop reads CASTRGGTVSYEQYF. DNA for the CDR3: TGTGCCAGCACCCGAGGGGGGACAGTCTCCTACGAGCAGTACTTC. This chain uses TRBV28 with TRBJ2-7, with a weak D call TRBD1 (7 bases). The CDR3 length is 15 residues. CDR1 is MDHEN and CDR2 is SYDVKM in the germline V gene. V gave up 7 bases and J gave up 0 bases, with 16 bases separating them.

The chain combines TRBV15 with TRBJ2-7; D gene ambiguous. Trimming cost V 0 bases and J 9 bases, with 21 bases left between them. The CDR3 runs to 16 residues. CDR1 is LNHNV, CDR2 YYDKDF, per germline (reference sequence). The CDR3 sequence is CATSRDGERSLVRQYF. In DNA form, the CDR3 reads TGTGCCACCAGCAGAGATGGAGAAAGGTCTTTGGTGAGGCAGTACTTC.

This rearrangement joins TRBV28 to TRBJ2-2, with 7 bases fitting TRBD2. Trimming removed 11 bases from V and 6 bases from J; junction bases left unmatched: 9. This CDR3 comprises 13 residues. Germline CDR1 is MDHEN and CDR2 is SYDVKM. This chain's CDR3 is CAGAEGGAGELFF. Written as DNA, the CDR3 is TGTGCCGGAGCGGAGGGAGGGGCCGGGGAGCTGTTTTTT.

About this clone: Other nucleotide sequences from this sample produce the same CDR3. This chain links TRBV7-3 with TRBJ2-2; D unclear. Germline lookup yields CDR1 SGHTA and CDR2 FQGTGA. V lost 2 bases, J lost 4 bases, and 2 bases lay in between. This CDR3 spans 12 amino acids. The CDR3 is CASSLGTGELFF. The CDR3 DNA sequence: TGTGCCAGCAGCTTAGGCACCGGGGAGCTGTTTTTT.

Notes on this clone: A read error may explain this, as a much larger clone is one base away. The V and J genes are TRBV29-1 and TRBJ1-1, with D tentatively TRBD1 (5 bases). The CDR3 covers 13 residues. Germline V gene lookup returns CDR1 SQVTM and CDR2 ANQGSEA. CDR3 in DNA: TGCAGCGCATCGACAGTCATGAAAACTGAAGCTTTCTTT. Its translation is CSASTVMKTEAFF.

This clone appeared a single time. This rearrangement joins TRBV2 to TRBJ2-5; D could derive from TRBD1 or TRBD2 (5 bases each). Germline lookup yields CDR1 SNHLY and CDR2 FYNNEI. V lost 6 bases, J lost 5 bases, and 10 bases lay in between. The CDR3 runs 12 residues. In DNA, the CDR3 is TGTGCCAGCAGGGGGGTCAGTGAGACCCAGTACTTC. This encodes CASRGVSETQYF.

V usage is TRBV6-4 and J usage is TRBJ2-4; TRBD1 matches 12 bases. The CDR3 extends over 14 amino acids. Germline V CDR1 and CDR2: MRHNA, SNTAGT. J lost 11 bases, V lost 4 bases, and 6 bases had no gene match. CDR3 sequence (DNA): TGTGCCAGCAGTGCTCCGTGGGACAGGGGGCTTCAGTACTTC. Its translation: CASSAPWDRGLQYF.

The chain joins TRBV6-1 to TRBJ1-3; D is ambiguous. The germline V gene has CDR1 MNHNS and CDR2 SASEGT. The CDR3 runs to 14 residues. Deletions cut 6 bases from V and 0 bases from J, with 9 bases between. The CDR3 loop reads CASRDGVSGNTIYF. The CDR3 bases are TGTGCCAGCAGGGACGGCGTCTCTGGAAACACCATATATTTT.

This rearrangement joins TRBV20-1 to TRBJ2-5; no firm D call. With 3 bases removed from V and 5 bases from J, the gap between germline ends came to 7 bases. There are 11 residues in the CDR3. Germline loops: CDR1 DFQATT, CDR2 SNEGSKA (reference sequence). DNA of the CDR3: TGCAGTGCTAGTATTATGGAGACCCAGTACTTC. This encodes CSASIMETQYF.

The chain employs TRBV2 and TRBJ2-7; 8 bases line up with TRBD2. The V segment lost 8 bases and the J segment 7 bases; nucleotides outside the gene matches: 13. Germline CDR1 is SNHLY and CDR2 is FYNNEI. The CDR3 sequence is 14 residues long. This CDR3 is CASSSGTSLGEQYF. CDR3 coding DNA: TGTGCCAGCTCCTCCGGGACTAGTTTGGGGGAGCAGTACTTC. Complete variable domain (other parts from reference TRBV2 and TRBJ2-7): EPEVTQTPSHQVTQMGQEVILRCVPISNHLYFYWYRQILGQKVEFLVSFYNNEISEKSEIFDDQFSVERPDGSNFTLKIRSTKLEDSAMYFCASSSGTSLGEQYFGPGTRLTVT.